The entry that follows covers one TCR beta chain sequence. Which antigen it targets is not known. Nothing much larger sits one base from this clone, and base qualities are not available. V was cut back by 4 bases and J by 5 bases, leaving a gap of 12 bases between them. From its cysteine to its phenylalanine, the CDR3 spans 13 amino acids. Only the CDR3 part of the read is kept: 39 bases, read in frame from the first base. Reading the germline V gene (reference sequence) gives CDR1 GTSNPN and CDR2 SVGIG. This entry comes from a study of technical replicates of blood from a few donors (dated by TCRdb to about 2017). Library creation used the immunoSEQ multiplex PCR assay. Here the immuneACCESS table is served through TCRdb, limited to in-frame sequences with V and J called. Missing clones are a known gap in these copies; in checked studies unresolved V genes cover under half, and the rest lacks a known reason. The sample data list about 14,000 clones, and about four fifths of these were observed just once. Of the sample, 9.5% to 15% falls within the top ten clones.

The receptor was isolated from a human donor in good health. The V and J genes are TRBV30 and TRBJ2-1; a tentative D call is TRBD2 (5 bases match). Sequences were obtained from PBMCs. The CDR3: CAWTPGLHNEQFF. The nucleotide sequence reads as follows: TGTGCCTGGACCCCTGGACTGCACAATGAGCAGTTCTTC.